This TCR beta chain came from a study of cytomegalovirus exposure and HLA in healthy donors. The trim removed 6 bases at V and 4 bases at J, leaving 1 base unmatched. CDR1 and CDR2 (germline): DFQATT, SNEGSKA (reference sequence). The CDR3 totals 11 residues. As concerns this clone: Distinct nucleotide sequences in the sample also encode this CDR3.

Measured with immunoSEQ multiplex PCR; TCRdb has only the in-frame clones, and not every one. Seen here are about 56,000 clones, 90% to 96% observed once, and the top ten hold under 1.5%. The sequence was obtained from a young woman in good health and CMV-seronegative. Sequencing was performed on PBMCs. This chain links TRBV20-1 with TRBJ2-5, with 8 bases that match TRBD2. CDR3 in DNA: TGCAGTGCCGCGGGGGGAGAGACCCAGTACTTC. This sequence encodes CSAAGGETQYF.